A selection of T cell receptor beta chains follows, all from one sample in a study of OX40 agonist ivuxolimab in advanced cancers. Generated by immunoSEQ multiplex PCR, the TCRdb table keeps only in-frame clones and is missing some. The sample has some 65,000 clones, around 87% seen once; the top ten hold 0.38%. The sample in question was CD4+ or CD8+ T cells sorted from blood, obtained in a trial of the OX40 agonist ivuxolimab. The source is an adult with an advanced solid tumor such as melanoma, head and neck, liver or kidney cancer. The CDR3 runs from the conserved cysteine through the conserved F or W. Fields, in order: V gene, D gene, CDR3 length, clone size, J gene, CDR3 protein, CDR3 DNA. The D gene is left open where the match is weak. The size entry is marked missing in some rows and otherwise reads once, few, many or a size class.

V: TRBV11-2
D: NA
length: 12
size: NA
J: TRBJ2-2
CDR3: CASSFSAGELFF
DNA: TGTGCCAGCAGCTTTTCGGCCGGGGAGCTGTTTTTT

V: TRBV6-5
D: NA
length: 13
size: NA
J: TRBJ2-7
CDR3: CASSHTDVYEQYF
DNA: TGTGCCAGCAGCCACACCGACGTCTACGAGCAGTACTTC

V: TRBV15
D: NA
length: 13
size: NA
J: TRBJ1-1
CDR3: CATSFGQNTEAFF
DNA: TGTGCCACCAGCTTCGGACAGAACACTGAAGCTTTCTTT

V: TRBV10-2
D: NA
length: 16
size: NA
J: TRBJ1-6
CDR3: CASSERLGLTNSPLHF
DNA: TGCGCCAGCAGTGAGCGTTTGGGGTTAACTAATTCACCCCTCCACTTT

V: TRBV5-1
D: NA
length: 14
size: NA
J: TRBJ2-2
CDR3: CASSSSDTWGELFF
DNA: TGCGCCAGCAGCTCGTCGGACACTTGGGGGGAGCTGTTTTTT

V: TRBV11-1
D: TRBD2
length: 18
size: once
J: TRBJ2-2
CDR3: CASSPRTGLVGSTGELFF
DNA: TGTGCCAGCAGCCCCCGAACGGGACTAGTGGGCAGCACCGGGGAGCTGTTTTTT

V: TRBV7-8
D: NA
length: 14
size: NA
J: TRBJ1-2
CDR3: CASSRGAVNYGYTF
DNA: TGTGCCAGCAGCCGAGGGGCGGTCAACTATGGCTACACCTTC

V: TRBV7-9
D: TRBD1
length: 14
size: NA
J: TRBJ1-1
CDR3: CASTGQGAPTEAFF
DNA: TGTGCCAGCACCGGACAGGGGGCGCCCACTGAAGCTTTCTTT

V: TRBV7-9
D: NA
length: 16
size: NA
J: TRBJ1-4
CDR3: CASSRNDGTRNEKLFF
DNA: TGTGCCAGCAGCCGGAATGACGGGACGAGGAATGAAAAACTGTTTTTT

V: TRBV2
D: NA
length: 14
size: once
J: TRBJ2-5
CDR3: CASSGQGGQETQYF
DNA: TGTGCCAGCAGTGGTCAGGGGGGCCAAGAGACCCAGTACTTC

V: TRBV6-5
D: NA
length: 13
size: NA
J: TRBJ1-2
CDR3: CASSYDLSYGYTF
DNA: TGTGCCAGCAGTTACGATCTCAGCTATGGCTACACCTTC

V: TRBV6-6
D: NA
length: 15
size: NA
J: TRBJ2-5
CDR3: CASSYSGQVEETQYF
DNA: TGTGCCAGCAGTTACTCGGGCCAGGTCGAAGAGACCCAGTACTTC

V: TRBV12-1
D: NA
length: 14
size: NA
J: TRBJ1-2
CDR3: CASSFALNPHGYTF
DNA: TGTGCCAGCAGCTTTGCTCTGAACCCCCATGGCTACACCTTC

V: TRBV5-8
D: TRBD2
length: 15
size: NA
J: TRBJ2-3
CDR3: CASSFGLAGADTQYF
DNA: TGTGCCAGCAGCTTTGGACTAGCGGGAGCAGATACGCAGTATTTT

V: TRBV2
D: TRBD1
length: 14
size: NA
J: TRBJ2-3
CDR3: CASSSGQGTYTQYF
DNA: TGTGCCAGCAGTTCTGGACAGGGGACGTATACGCAGTATTTT

V: TRBV7-9
D: NA
length: 13
size: NA
J: TRBJ1-4
CDR3: CASSASWSEKLFF
DNA: TGTGCCAGCAGCGCCAGCTGGAGTGAAAAACTGTTTTTT

V: TRBV18
D: NA
length: 14
size: NA
J: TRBJ2-7
CDR3: CASSGFKGMVEQYF
DNA: TGTGCCAGCTCGGGTTTTAAGGGGATGGTCGAGCAGTACTTC

V: TRBV5-6
D: NA
length: 14
size: NA
J: TRBJ1-1
CDR3: CASSLALRETEAFF
DNA: TGTGCCAGCAGCTTGGCCCTCAGGGAGACTGAAGCTTTCTTT

V: TRBV4-2
D: NA
length: 13
size: once
J: TRBJ1-2
CDR3: CASSQDPLGGYTF
DNA: TGTGCCAGCAGCCAAGATCCCCTCGGTGGCTACACCTTC

V: TRBV6-6
D: TRBD1
length: 15
size: NA
J: TRBJ2-1
CDR3: CASTDRGGVNNEQFF
DNA: TGTGCCAGCACGGACAGGGGGGGTGTTAACAATGAGCAGTTCTTC

V: TRBV18
D: NA
length: 15
size: once
J: TRBJ2-6
CDR3: CASSETDSGANVLTF
DNA: TGTGCCAGCTCGGAGACAGACTCTGGGGCCAACGTCCTGACTTTC

V: TRBV25-1
D: TRBD1
length: 15
size: NA
J: TRBJ2-7
CDR3: CASRAIGQGDHEQYF
DNA: TGTGCCAGCAGGGCCATCGGACAGGGGGACCACGAGCAGTACTTC

V: TRBV21-1
D: NA
length: 17
size: NA
J: TRBJ2-7
CDR3: CASSPWDRARWSYEQYF
DNA: TGTGCCAGCAGCCCTTGGGACAGGGCCCGTTGGTCCTACGAGCAGTACTTC

V: TRBV12-5
D: NA
length: 13
size: NA
J: TRBJ1-5
CDR3: CASGLGRDQPQHF
DNA: TGTGCTAGTGGTTTGGGCAGGGATCAGCCCCAGCATTTT

V: TRBV7-9
D: NA
length: 13
size: NA
J: TRBJ1-4
CDR3: CASSTPRQEKLFF
DNA: TGTGCCAGCAGTACCCCAAGGCAGGAAAAACTGTTTTTT

V: TRBV5-8
D: TRBD1
length: 15
size: NA
J: TRBJ2-5
CDR3: CASSTGQGRTETQYF
DNA: TGTGCCAGCAGCACTGGACAGGGAAGGACAGAGACCCAGTACTTC

V: TRBV27
D: NA
length: 16
size: few
J: TRBJ2-2
CDR3: CASRGGAIGPTGELFF
DNA: TGTGCCAGCAGGGGGGGGGCAATTGGACCCACCGGGGAGCTGTTTTTT

V: TRBV7-9
D: NA
length: 14
size: NA
J: TRBJ1-1
CDR3: CASRGGGRNTEAFF
DNA: TGTGCCAGCAGAGGGGGGGGCCGGAACACTGAAGCTTTCTTT

V: TRBV29-1
D: NA
length: 12
size: NA
J: TRBJ1-2
CDR3: CSVISPPYGYTF
DNA: TGCAGCGTTATCTCTCCTCCCTATGGCTACACCTTC

V: TRBV13
D: TRBD1
length: 15
size: NA
J: TRBJ2-7
CDR3: CASSRRDRDFYEQYF
DNA: TGTGCCAGCAGCCGCCGGGACAGGGACTTCTACGAGCAGTACTTC

V: TRBV7-3
D: TRBD1
length: 15
size: NA
J: TRBJ1-2
CDR3: CASSGTGTGGLGYTF
DNA: TGTGCCAGCAGCGGAACCGGGACAGGGGGTCTAGGCTACACCTTC

V: TRBV7-2
D: NA
length: 15
size: NA
J: TRBJ2-4
CDR3: CASSLGTAYTNIQYF
DNA: TGTGCCAGCAGCTTAGGGACAGCTTATACAAACATTCAGTACTTC

V: TRBV19
D: NA
length: 12
size: NA
J: TRBJ2-7
CDR3: CATQQGSYEQYF
DNA: TGTGCAACACAACAGGGCTCCTACGAGCAGTACTTC

V: TRBV5-4
D: NA
length: 16
size: NA
J: TRBJ2-3
CDR3: CASSQGGAAGTDTQYF
DNA: TGTGCCAGCAGCCAGGGGGGGGCGGCCGGCACAGATACGCAGTATTTT

V: TRBV5-1
D: NA
length: 14
size: once
J: TRBJ1-1
CDR3: CASSLGQANTEAFF
DNA: TGCGCCAGCAGCTTGGGGCAGGCGAACACTGAAGCTTTCTTT

V: TRBV7-2
D: NA
length: 14
size: NA
J: TRBJ1-1
CDR3: CASSTYMRGTEAFF
DNA: TGTGCCAGCAGCACGTATATGCGGGGTACTGAAGCTTTCTTT

V: TRBV11-3
D: TRBD1
length: 16
size: NA
J: TRBJ2-5
CDR3: CASSSTNRGRGETQYF
DNA: TGTGCCAGCAGCTCGACGAACAGGGGGCGGGGGGAGACCCAGTACTTC

V: TRBV5-5
D: NA
length: 14
size: NA
J: TRBJ2-2
CDR3: CASRPWSETGELFF
DNA: TGTGCCAGCAGACCCTGGTCGGAGACCGGGGAGCTGTTTTTT

V: TRBV4-3
D: NA
length: 13
size: NA
J: TRBJ1-5
CDR3: CASSHGLRQPQHF
DNA: TGCGCCAGCAGCCATGGATTACGTCAGCCCCAGCATTTT

V: TRBV6-1
D: TRBD1
length: 14
size: NA
J: TRBJ2-7
CDR3: CASSPDRVSYEQYF
DNA: TGTGCCAGCAGTCCAGACAGGGTTTCCTACGAGCAGTACTTC

V: TRBV4-1
D: TRBD1
length: 16
size: NA
J: TRBJ2-2
CDR3: CASSQPWTGSARELFF
DNA: TGCGCCAGCAGCCAACCATGGACAGGGTCTGCCCGGGAGCTGTTTTTT

V: TRBV7-6
D: NA
length: 14
size: NA
J: TRBJ1-6
CDR3: CASSLAAEVSPLHF
DNA: TGTGCCAGCAGCTTAGCTGCGGAGGTTTCACCCCTCCACTTT

V: TRBV6-6
D: NA
length: 14
size: NA
J: TRBJ2-2
CDR3: CASSSQVETGELFF
DNA: TGTGCCAGCAGCTCTCAGGTTGAGACCGGGGAGCTGTTTTTT

V: TRBV14
D: TRBD1
length: 16
size: NA
J: TRBJ2-1
CDR3: CASRKQQGASYNEQFF
DNA: TGTGCCAGCAGAAAACAACAGGGGGCCTCCTACAATGAGCAGTTCTTC

V: TRBV5-1
D: TRBD2
length: 16
size: NA
J: TRBJ2-2
CDR3: CASSLTSGGANGELFF
DNA: TGCGCCAGCAGCTTGACTAGCGGGGGGGCGAACGGGGAGCTGTTTTTT

V: TRBV6-1
D: NA
length: 14
size: NA
J: TRBJ2-7
CDR3: CASRVDSTPYEQYF
DNA: TGTGCCAGCAGGGTGGACAGCACCCCCTACGAGCAGTACTTC

V: TRBV19
D: NA
length: 13
size: NA
J: TRBJ1-4
CDR3: CASKSRDNEKLFF
DNA: TGTGCCAGTAAATCCAGGGATAATGAAAAACTGTTTTTT

V: TRBV6-5
D: NA
length: 14
size: NA
J: TRBJ1-3
CDR3: CASSYGISGNTIYF
DNA: TGTGCCAGCAGTTACGGTATCTCTGGAAACACCATATATTTT

V: TRBV6-5
D: NA
length: 13
size: once
J: TRBJ2-4
CDR3: CASSSGPGNIQYF
DNA: TGTGCCAGCAGTTCCGGACCGGGGAACATTCAGTACTTC